This entry lists 28 T cell receptor beta chains sequenced from one sample in a study of blood T cell repertoires in COVID-19. Profiled with immunoSEQ multiplex PCR; TCRdb holds only in-frame clones, not every one. The sample contains fewer than 300,000 clones, 80% to 95% of which appear only once. The source material was PBMCs or T cells enriched from blood (not recorded which). The receptors here all came from a woman aged 25 to 45 who had recovered from COVID-19.

About this clone: The same CDR3 is also encoded by other DNA sequences in this sample. This chain uses TRBV5-1 with TRBJ2-3, with D unclear. The germline gives CDR1 SGHRS, CDR2 YFSETQ. V shed 0 bases and J shed 1 base, with 3 bases lying between them. The CDR3 totals 13 residues. CDR3 protein: CASSLGGTDTQYF. The CDR3 bases are TGCGCCAGCAGCTTGGGAGGCACAGATACGCAGTATTTT.

This chain connects TRBV7-8 to TRBJ2-5; 11 nucleotides align to TRBD1. The V gene end was trimmed by 5 bases and the J gene end by 1 base; junction bases not matched to a gene: 9. This CDR3 has 17 residues. Germline V CDR1 and CDR2: SGHVS, FQNEAQ. This chain's CDR3 is CASSPGQGAQSQETQYF. In DNA form, the CDR3 reads TGTGCCAGCAGCCCTGGACAGGGGGCCCAAAGCCAAGAGACCCAGTACTTC.

CDR3 protein: CASSIGTGGVGTDTQYF. The DNA for the CDR3 is TGTGCCAGTAGTATAGGGACAGGGGGCGTTGGTACAGATACGCAGTATTTT. The chain couples TRBV19 to TRBJ2-3, with 11 nucleotides matching TRBD1. The germline V gene has CDR1 LNHDA and CDR2 SQIVND (reference sequence). This CDR3 contains 17 residues. V dropped 1 base and J dropped 3; count of bases not matched to a gene: 6.

The rearrangement links TRBV10-3 to TRBJ2-1, with TRBD2 matching over 9 bases. Losses at the gene ends were 2 bases for V and 6 bases for J; bases not matched to a gene: 11. The CDR3 spans 17 residues. CDR1 is ENHRY, CDR2 SYGVKD, per germline. DNA for the CDR3: TGTGCCATCAGTGAGCCGGCGGGTAGCGGGAGCACCAATGAGCAGTTCTTC. This sequence encodes CAISEPAGSGSTNEQFF.

The chain uses TRBV10-3 and TRBJ1-3; TRBD1 might be the D (5 bases). Germline lookup yields CDR1 ENHRY and CDR2 SYGVKD. The CDR3 is made up of 13 amino acids. Trimming left V 10 bases short and J 4 bases short, with 14 bases between. CDR3 in amino acids: CATNPGEGNTIYF. CDR3 DNA sequence: TGTGCCACAAATCCGGGGGAAGGAAACACCATATATTTT.

The chain carries TRBV18 and TRBJ2-1; TRBD2 agrees at 7 bases. Germline trimming cut 4 bases from V and 5 bases from J; bases unmatched to any gene: 11. CDR1 is KGHSH and CDR2 is LQKENI in the germline V gene. This CDR3 is built from 16 residues. CDR3 DNA sequence: TGTGCCAGCTCACTATCTTATAGCGGGTTGAACAATGAGCAGTTCTTC. It is translated as CASSLSYSGLNNEQFF.

This clone showed up just a few times. This chain joins TRBV14 and TRBJ2-1; TRBD2 agrees at 9 bases. Germline-derived CDR1 and CDR2 are SGHDN and FVKESK. The CDR3 runs 16 residues. Trimming removed 3 bases from V and 3 bases from J; junction bases left unmatched: 6. This CDR3 is CASSQVRTSDYNEQFF. CDR3 sequence (DNA): TGTGCCAGCAGCCAGGTAAGGACTAGCGACTACAATGAGCAGTTCTTC. Using reference TRBV14 and TRBJ2-1 for the parts outside the CDR3, the full variable domain is EAGVTQFPSHSVIEKGQTVTLRCDPISGHDNLYWYRRVMGKEIKFLLHFVKESKQDESGMPNNRFLAERTGGTYSTLKVQPAELEDSGVYFCASSQVRTSDYNEQFFGPGTRLTVL.

This sequence joins TRBV7-3 and TRBJ2-3, with 7 nucleotides matching TRBD1. With V trimmed by 0 bases and J by 6 bases, 6 bases remained unmatched. CDR1 and CDR2 (germline): SGHTA, FQGTGA. The CDR3 totals 15 residues. The CDR3 loop is CASSLTSLGQDTQYF. CDR3 bases: TGTGCCAGCAGCTTAACCAGTTTGGGACAGGATACGCAGTATTTT.

V gene TRBV18 combines with J gene TRBJ1-1; D is unclear. The CDR3 consists of 15 residues. Germline CDR1 KGHSH, CDR2 LQKENI. Between the trimmed V and J ends, which lost 6 bases and 0 bases, there was a span of 14 bases. The CDR3 DNA sequence: TGTGCCAGCTCGCCCGCAAGAGTCATGAACACTGAAGCTTTCTTT. Translated: CASSPARVMNTEAFF. The whole variable domain, filled in from reference TRBV18 and TRBJ1-1, reads NAGVMQNPRHLVRRRGQEARLRCSPMKGHSHVYWYRQLPEEGLKFMVYLQKENIIDESGMPKERFSAEFPKEGPSILRIQQVVRGDSAAYFCASSPARVMNTEAFFGQGTRLTVV.

The CDR3 reads CASSSQGMDTEAFF. The CDR3 DNA is TGTGCCAGCAGTTCACAGGGTATGGACACTGAAGCTTTCTTT. The V call is TRBV6-2 or TRBV6-3, the J call TRBJ1-1; weak D call: TRBD1 (6 bases). Germline CDR1 is MNHEY and CDR2 is SVGEGT. Trimming removed 4 bases at V and 3 bases at J, with 12 bases between. The CDR3 length is 14 residues.

This clone was observed once. This sequence joins TRBV28 and TRBJ2-1; possibly TRBD1 for D (5 bases). The CDR3 spans 14 residues. The V gene's germline CDR1 is MDHEN and CDR2 SYDVKM. Trimming shortened V by 3 bases and J by 6 bases, and 12 bases separated the two germline ends. The DNA of the CDR3 is TGTGCCAGCAGTTTGGGGCGAGTGGCCAATGAGCAGTTCTTC. This gives the protein CASSLGRVANEQFF.

This rearrangement joins TRBV9 to TRBJ2-1, with 8 positions matching TRBD2. The germline V gene encodes CDR1 SGDLS and CDR2 YYNGEE. Trimming cost V 6 bases and J 10 bases; bases outside gene matches: 18. The CDR3 has 16 residues. Here the CDR3 DNA reads TGTGCCAGCACCCCCGAGGGAGCGGGAGCCGGTGAGGAGCAGTTCTTC. It codes for CASTPEGAGAGEEQFF. Filled out from reference TRBV9 and TRBJ2-1, the complete variable domain reads DSGVTQTPKHLITATGQRVTLRCSPRSGDLSVYWYQQSLDQGLQFLIQYYNGEERAKGNILERFSAQQFPDLHSELNLSSLELGDSALYFCASTPEGAGAGEEQFFGPGTRLTVL.

The genes are TRBV19 and TRBJ2-4; 10 nucleotides match TRBD2. The CDR3 length is 19 residues. Germline CDR1 reads LNHDA; CDR2 reads SQIVND (reference sequence). V was pared by 3 bases and J by 1 base, with 12 bases of the junction left unmatched. This CDR3 is CASSIGLAGDLLAKNIQYF. The CDR3 bases are TGTGCCAGTAGTATTGGCCTAGCGGGAGATCTGTTGGCCAAAAACATTCAGTACTTC.

The rearrangement links TRBV28 to TRBJ2-7; D uncertain. CDR3 size: 11 residues. Germline V gene lookup returns CDR1 MDHEN and CDR2 SYDVKM. Trimming cost V 5 bases and J 3 bases, with 5 bases left between them. The CDR3 DNA follows: TGTGCCAGCAGTGAGAACTACGAGCAGTACTTC. It yields the protein CASSENYEQYF.

This clone was recorded once. The V call is TRBV28, the J call TRBJ1-6; D might be TRBD1 (5 bases). The CDR3 spans 15 residues. Per the germline V gene, CDR1 is MDHEN and CDR2 is SYDVKM. Between the trimmed V and J ends, which lost 3 bases and 7 bases, there was a span of 13 bases. In DNA, the CDR3 is TGTGCCAGCAGTTTTTCAGGGATGAGGAATTCACCCCTCCACTTT. This gives the protein CASSFSGMRNSPLHF.

The gene calls are TRBV3-1 (or the pseudogene TRBV3-2) and TRBJ2-5; D is perhaps TRBD1 (7 bases). V was trimmed by 0 bases and J by 14 bases, leaving 19 bases between them. The CDR3 length is 14 residues. The germline V gene has CDR1 LGHDT and CDR2 YNNKEL (reference sequence). The CDR3 DNA reads as TGTGCCAGCAGCCAAGATCTATCGACAGGGACTCGCTACTTC. Amino acids: CASSQDLSTGTRYF.

CDR3 in DNA: TGTGCCAGCAGCGCCAACGGACGCCGGGGCTATGGCTACACCTTC. Protein sequence: CASSANGRRGYGYTF. The chain employs TRBV9 and TRBJ1-2, with D unresolved. Trimming shortened V by 3 bases and J by 4 bases, and 16 bases separated the two germline ends. Germline lookup yields CDR1 SGDLS and CDR2 YYNGEE. The CDR3 sequence is 15 residues long.

The CDR3 bases are TGTGCCAGCAGAGGACAGGGTTGGGGCTACACCTTC. It codes for CASRGQGWGYTF. J is TRBJ1-2 and V is TRBV6-5, with TRBD1 identical over 8 bases. J lost 8 bases, V lost 6 bases, and 5 bases had no gene match. The length of the CDR3 is 12 residues. Germline V CDR1 and CDR2: MNHEY, SVGAGI.

The chain recombines TRBV6-5 with TRBJ2-7, with 9 bases fitting TRBD1. Germline CDR1 reads MNHEY; CDR2 reads SVGAGI. The CDR3 is 15 amino acids. With 3 bases clipped from V and 6 bases from J, the junction kept 9 bases outside the gene matches. CDR3 amino acids: CASSYTTGGSLEQYF. For the CDR3, the DNA is TGTGCCAGCAGTTATACGACAGGGGGAAGTCTCGAGCAGTACTTC.

The chain is built from TRBV10-3 and TRBJ2-1, with 11 bases aligning to TRBD2. CDR1 and CDR2 (germline): ENHRY, SYGVKD. The V segment lost 5 bases and the J segment 4 bases; nucleotides outside the gene matches: 4. The CDR3 sequence is 15 residues long. The CDR3 loop is CAISPTSGMYNEQFF. CDR3 bases: TGTGCCATCAGTCCGACTAGCGGGATGTACAATGAGCAGTTCTTC.

The chain recombines TRBV30 with TRBJ1-6; weak D call: TRBD1 (6 bases). Germline V lookup: CDR1 GTSNPN, CDR2 SVGIG (reference sequence). V was clipped by 2 bases and J by 9 bases, with 14 bases between them. The CDR3 is 14 residues long. The CDR3 nucleotides are TGTGCCTGGAGTACGGGGGGCCAGAGTTCACCCCTCCACTTT. Residues: CAWSTGGQSSPLHF.

The rearrangement links TRBV5-4 to TRBJ2-1, with a tentative D call TRBD2 (5 bases). V lost 0 bases to trimming and J lost 5 bases, with 18 bases between them. This CDR3 is built from 17 residues. CDR1 and CDR2 from the germline V gene are SGHNT and YYREEE (reference sequence). The CDR3 here is CASSLEDAWELNNEQFF. DNA for the CDR3: TGTGCCAGCAGCTTGGAAGATGCGTGGGAGCTTAACAATGAGCAGTTCTTC. Looking up the rest from reference TRBV5-4 and TRBJ2-1 gives the full variable domain: ETGVTQSPTHLIKTRGQQVTLRCSSQSGHNTVSWYQQALGQGPQFIFQYYREEENGRGNFPPRFSGLQFPNYSSELNVNALELDDSALYLCASSLEDAWELNNEQFFGPGTRLTVL.

The gene calls are TRBV11-2 and TRBJ2-5; possible D gene TRBD1, 6 bases. Per germline, CDR1 SGHAT and CDR2 FQNNGV. Trimming took off 1 base at V and 1 base at J, with 7 bases between the two ends. There are 14 residues in the CDR3. The CDR3 region is CASSLGTVQETQYF. The CDR3 DNA sequence: TGTGCCAGCAGCTTAGGGACAGTCCAAGAGACCCAGTACTTC.

Here the CDR3 reads CASSQGLVSSHEQFF. In DNA, the CDR3 is TGTGCCAGCAGTCAGGGACTAGTAAGTAGCCATGAGCAGTTCTTC. The chain employs TRBV6-2 or TRBV6-3 and TRBJ2-1, with 8 bases lining up with TRBD2. Germline V gives CDR1 MNHEY, CDR2 SVGEGT. V lost 5 bases to trimming and J lost 8 bases; unmatched junction nucleotides: 11. The CDR3 runs 15 residues.

Regarding this clone: Germline and junction disagree at one end, which may indicate a read error. The CDR3 loop reads CASSFRLAGGPREQFF. As DNA, the CDR3 is TGTGCTAGCAGCTTCCGTCTAGCGGGAGGGCCTCGTGAGCAGTTCTTC. This chain links TRBV7-7 with TRBJ2-1; TRBD2 agrees at 12 bases. There are 16 residues in the CDR3. CDR1 and CDR2 from the germline V gene are SSHAT and FNYEAQ (reference sequence).

The genes are TRBV20-1 and TRBJ1-4, with D perhaps TRBD1 (5 bases). V lost 3 bases and J 3 bases, leaving 14 bases between the germline ends. Germline CDR1 is DFQATT and CDR2 is SNEGSKA (reference sequence). This CDR3 has 15 residues. Here the CDR3 reads CSASKGAGSNEKLFF. DNA of the CDR3: TGCAGTGCTAGTAAAGGCGCAGGGTCTAATGAAAAACTGTTTTTT.

The chain has TRBV6-5 and TRBJ1-6, with 7 bases identical to TRBD1. This CDR3 has 13 amino acids. Germline loops: CDR1 MNHEY, CDR2 SVGAGI. The V and J ends lost 10 bases and 9 bases, in that order; junction bases with no gene match: 9. CDR3 sequence: CATKTGFSSPLHF. For the CDR3, the DNA is TGTGCCACCAAGACAGGGTTCAGTTCACCCCTCCACTTT.

J is TRBJ1-5 and V is TRBV29-1; no reliable D call. This CDR3 comprises 13 residues. Trimming stripped 6 bases from V and 5 bases from J, with 14 bases between. Germline-derived CDR1 and CDR2 are SQVTM and ANQGSEA. The CDR3 coding sequence is TGCAGCGTCCAAATCTCGGTAGATCAGCCCCAGCATTTT. Its protein product is CSVQISVDQPQHF. Based on the CDR3 plus reference TRBV29-1 and TRBJ1-5, the full variable domain is SAVISQKPSRDICQRGTSLTIQCQVDSQVTMMFWYRQQPGQSLTLIATANQGSEATYESGFVIDKFPISRPNLTFSTLTVSNMSPEDSSIYLCSVQISVDQPQHFGDGTRLSIL.